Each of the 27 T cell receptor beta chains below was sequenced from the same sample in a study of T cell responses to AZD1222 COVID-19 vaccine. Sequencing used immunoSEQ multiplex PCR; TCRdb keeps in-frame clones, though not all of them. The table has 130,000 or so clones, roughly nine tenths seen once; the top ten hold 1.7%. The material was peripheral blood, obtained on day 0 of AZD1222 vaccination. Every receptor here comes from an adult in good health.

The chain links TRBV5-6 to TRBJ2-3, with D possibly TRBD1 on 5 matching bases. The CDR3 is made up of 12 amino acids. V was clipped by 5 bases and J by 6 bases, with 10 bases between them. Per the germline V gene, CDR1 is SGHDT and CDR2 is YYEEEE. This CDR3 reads CASRGARDTQYF. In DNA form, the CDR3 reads TGTGCCAGCAGAGGGGCCAGGGATACGCAGTATTTT.

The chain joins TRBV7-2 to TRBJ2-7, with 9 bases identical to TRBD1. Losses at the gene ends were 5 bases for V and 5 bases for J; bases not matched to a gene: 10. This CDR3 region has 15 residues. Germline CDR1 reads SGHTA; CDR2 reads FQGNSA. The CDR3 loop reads CASSPGDRVTHEQYV. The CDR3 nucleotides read TGTGCCAGCAGCCCAGGGGACAGGGTAACCCACGAGCAGTACGTC.

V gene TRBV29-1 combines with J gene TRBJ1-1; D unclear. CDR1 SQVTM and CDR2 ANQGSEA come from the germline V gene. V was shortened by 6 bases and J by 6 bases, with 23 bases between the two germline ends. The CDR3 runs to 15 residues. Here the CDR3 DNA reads TGCAGCGTCGTGCTAATAGGGCAGGTAGACTCTGAAGCTTTCTTT. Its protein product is CSVVLIGQVDSEAFF.

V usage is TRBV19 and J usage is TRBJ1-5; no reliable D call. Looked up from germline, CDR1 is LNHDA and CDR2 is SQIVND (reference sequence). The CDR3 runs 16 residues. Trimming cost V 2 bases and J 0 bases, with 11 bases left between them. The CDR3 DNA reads TGTGCCAGTAGTATATCCGGCGGCAATAGCAATCAGCCCCAGCATTTT. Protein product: CASSISGGNSNQPQHF.

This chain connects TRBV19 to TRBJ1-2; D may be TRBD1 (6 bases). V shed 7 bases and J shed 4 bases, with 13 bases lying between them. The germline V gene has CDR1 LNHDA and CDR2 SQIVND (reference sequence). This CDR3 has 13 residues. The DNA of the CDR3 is TGTGCCAGTACCATGGGGGGCGGCTATGGCTACACCTTC. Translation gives CASTMGGGYGYTF.

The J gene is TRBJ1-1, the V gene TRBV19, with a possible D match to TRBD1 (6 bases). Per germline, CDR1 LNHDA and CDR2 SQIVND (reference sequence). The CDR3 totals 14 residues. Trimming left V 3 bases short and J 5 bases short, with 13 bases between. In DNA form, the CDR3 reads TGTGCCAGTAGTATGGGGGGGGCGCGGACTGAAGCTTTCTTT. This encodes CASSMGGARTEAFF. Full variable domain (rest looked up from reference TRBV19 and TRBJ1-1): DGGITQSPKYLFRKEGQNVTLSCEQNLNHDAMYWYRQDPGQGLRLIYYSQIVNDFQKGDIAEGYSVSREKKESFPLTVTSAQKNPTAFYLCASSMGGARTEAFFGQGTRLTVV.

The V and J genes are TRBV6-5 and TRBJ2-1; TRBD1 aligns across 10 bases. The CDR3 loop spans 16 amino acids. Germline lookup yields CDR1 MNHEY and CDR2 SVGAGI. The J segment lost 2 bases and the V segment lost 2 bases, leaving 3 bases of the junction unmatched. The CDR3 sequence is CASSYHGTGAYNEQFF. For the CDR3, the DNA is TGTGCCAGCAGTTACCACGGGACAGGGGCCTACAATGAGCAGTTCTTC.

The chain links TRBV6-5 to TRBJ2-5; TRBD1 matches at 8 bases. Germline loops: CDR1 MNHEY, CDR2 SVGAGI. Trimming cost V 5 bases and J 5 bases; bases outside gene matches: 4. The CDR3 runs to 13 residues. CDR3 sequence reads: CASSRTGQETQYF. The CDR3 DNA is TGTGCCAGCAGTCGGACAGGGCAGGAGACCCAGTACTTC.

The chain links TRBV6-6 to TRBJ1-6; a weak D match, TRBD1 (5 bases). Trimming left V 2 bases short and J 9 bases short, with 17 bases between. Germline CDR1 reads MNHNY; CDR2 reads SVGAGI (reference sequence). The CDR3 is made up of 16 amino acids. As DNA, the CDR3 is TGTGCCAGCAGTTACGGGCCGCCGGGGCCGGGTTCACCCCTCCACTTT. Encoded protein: CASSYGPPGPGSPLHF.

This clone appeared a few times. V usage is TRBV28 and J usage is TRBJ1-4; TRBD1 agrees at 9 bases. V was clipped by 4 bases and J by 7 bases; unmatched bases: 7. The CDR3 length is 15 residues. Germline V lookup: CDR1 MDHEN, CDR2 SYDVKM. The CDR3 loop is CASSSGDRAGEKLFF. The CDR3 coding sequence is TGTGCCAGCAGTTCTGGGGACAGGGCTGGTGAAAAACTGTTTTTT. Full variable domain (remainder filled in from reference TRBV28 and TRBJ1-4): DVKVTQSSRYLVKRTGEKVFLECVQDMDHENMFWYRQDPGLGLRLIYFSYDVKMKEKGDIPEGYSVSREKKERFSLILESASTNQTSMYLCASSSGDRAGEKLFFGSGTQLSVL.

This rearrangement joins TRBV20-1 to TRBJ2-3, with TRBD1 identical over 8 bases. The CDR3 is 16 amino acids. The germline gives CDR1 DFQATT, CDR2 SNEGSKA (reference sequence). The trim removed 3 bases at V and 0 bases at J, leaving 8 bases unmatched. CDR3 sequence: CSASVRGPSSTDTQYF. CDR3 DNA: TGCAGTGCTAGTGTCAGGGGGCCCTCTAGCACAGATACGCAGTATTTT.

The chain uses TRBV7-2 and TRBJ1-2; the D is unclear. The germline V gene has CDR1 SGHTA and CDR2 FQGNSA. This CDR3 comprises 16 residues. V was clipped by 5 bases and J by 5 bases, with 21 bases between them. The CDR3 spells CASSPGYFRGGYGYTF. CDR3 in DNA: TGTGCCAGCAGCCCCGGCTATTTCCGGGGAGGGTATGGCTACACCTTC.

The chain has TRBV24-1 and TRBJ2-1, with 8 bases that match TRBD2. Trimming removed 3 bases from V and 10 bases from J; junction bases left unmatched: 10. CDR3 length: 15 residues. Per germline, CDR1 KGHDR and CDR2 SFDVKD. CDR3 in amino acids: CATSDNSGMSREQFF. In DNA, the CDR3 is TGTGCCACCAGTGATAATAGCGGGATGTCACGGGAGCAGTTCTTC.

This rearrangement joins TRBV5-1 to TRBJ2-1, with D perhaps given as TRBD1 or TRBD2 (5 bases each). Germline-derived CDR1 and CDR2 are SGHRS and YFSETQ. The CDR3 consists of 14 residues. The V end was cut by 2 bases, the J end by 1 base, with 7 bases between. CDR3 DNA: TGCGCCAGCAGCTTTGGGGGTTCCTACAATGAGCAGTTCTTC. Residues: CASSFGGSYNEQFF.

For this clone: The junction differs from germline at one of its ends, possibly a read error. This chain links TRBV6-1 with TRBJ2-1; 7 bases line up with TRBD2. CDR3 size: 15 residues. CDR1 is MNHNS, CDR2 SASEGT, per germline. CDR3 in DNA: TGTGCCAGCAGCGAAGCGGGAAGCTCCTACAATGAGCAGTTCTTC. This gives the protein CASSEAGSSYNEQFF.

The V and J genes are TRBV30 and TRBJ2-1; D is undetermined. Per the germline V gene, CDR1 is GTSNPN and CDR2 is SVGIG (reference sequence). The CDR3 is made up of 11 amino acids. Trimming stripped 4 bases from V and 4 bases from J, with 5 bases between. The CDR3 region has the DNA TGTGCCTGGACAGTGTACAATGAGCAGTTCTTC. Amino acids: CAWTVYNEQFF.

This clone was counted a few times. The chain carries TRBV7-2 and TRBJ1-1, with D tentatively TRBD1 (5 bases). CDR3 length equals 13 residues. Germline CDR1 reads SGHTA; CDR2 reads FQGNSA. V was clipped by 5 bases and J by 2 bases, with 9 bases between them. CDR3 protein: CASSPGTNTEAFF. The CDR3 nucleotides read TGTGCCAGCAGCCCCGGGACTAACACTGAAGCTTTCTTT.

CDR3 DNA sequence: TGTGCCATCACCCAGGCCCCTCCGCCTGGAAACACCATATATTTT. Translated, it gives CAITQAPPPGNTIYF. This sequence joins TRBV10-3 and TRBJ1-3; D is unclear. This CDR3 is built from 15 residues. The V end was cut by 7 bases, the J end by 2 bases, with 15 bases between. Germline CDR1 and CDR2: ENHRY and SYGVKD.

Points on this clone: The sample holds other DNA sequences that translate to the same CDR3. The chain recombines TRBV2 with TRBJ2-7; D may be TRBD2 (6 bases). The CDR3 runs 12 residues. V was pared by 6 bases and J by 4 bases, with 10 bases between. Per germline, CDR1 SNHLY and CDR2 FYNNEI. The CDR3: CASSRLAYEQYV. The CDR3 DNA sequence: TGTGCCAGCAGCCGGCTAGCGTACGAGCAGTACGTC.

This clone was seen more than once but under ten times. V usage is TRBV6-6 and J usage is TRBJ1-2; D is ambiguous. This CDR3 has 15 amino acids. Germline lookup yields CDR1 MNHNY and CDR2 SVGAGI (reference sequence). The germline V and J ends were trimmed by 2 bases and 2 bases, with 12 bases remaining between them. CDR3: CASSYRQPINYGYTF. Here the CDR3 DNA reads TGTGCCAGCAGTTACAGGCAGCCAATCAACTATGGCTACACCTTC.

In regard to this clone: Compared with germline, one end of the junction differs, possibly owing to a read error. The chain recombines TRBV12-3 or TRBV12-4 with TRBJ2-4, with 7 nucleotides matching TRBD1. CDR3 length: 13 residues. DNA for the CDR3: TGTGCCAGCAGATTAGGACAGGCCAACATTCAGTACTTC. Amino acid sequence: CASRLGQANIQYF.

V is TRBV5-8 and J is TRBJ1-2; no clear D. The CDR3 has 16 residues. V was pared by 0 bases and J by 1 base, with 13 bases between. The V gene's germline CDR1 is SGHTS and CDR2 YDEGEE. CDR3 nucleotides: TGTGCCAGCAGCTTGGCCGGAGACCGCTATAACTATGGCTACACCTTC. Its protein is CASSLAGDRYNYGYTF.

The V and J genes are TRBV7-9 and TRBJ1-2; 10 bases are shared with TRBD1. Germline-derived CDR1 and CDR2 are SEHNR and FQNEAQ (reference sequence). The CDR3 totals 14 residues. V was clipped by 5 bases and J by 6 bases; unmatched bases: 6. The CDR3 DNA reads TGTGCCAGCAGCCCCTCCGGGACAGGGGATGGCTACACCTTC. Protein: CASSPSGTGDGYTF.

The CDR3 DNA reads TGTGCCAGCTCACCACCGTCGGTGACGAACACTGAAGCTTTCTTT. Its translation: CASSPPSVTNTEAFF. The chain couples TRBV18 to TRBJ1-1, with unresolved D. The germline V and J ends were trimmed by 0 bases and 1 base, with 9 bases remaining between them. This CDR3 is 15 amino acids long. Germline V gene sequence: CDR1 KGHSH, CDR2 LQKENI.

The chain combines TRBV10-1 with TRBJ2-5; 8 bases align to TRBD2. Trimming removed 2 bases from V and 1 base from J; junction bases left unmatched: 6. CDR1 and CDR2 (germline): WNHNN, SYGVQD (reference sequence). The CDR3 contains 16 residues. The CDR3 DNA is TGCGCCAGCAGTGAGCGCTCCGGGACTAGCCAAGAGACCCAGTACTTC. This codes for CASSERSGTSQETQYF.

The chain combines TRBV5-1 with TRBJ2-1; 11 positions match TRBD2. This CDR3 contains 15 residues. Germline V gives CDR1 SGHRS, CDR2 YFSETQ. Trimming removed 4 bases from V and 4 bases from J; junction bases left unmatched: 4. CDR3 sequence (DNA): TGCGCCAGCAGCCAGACTAGCGGGGCATACAATGAGCAGTTCTTC. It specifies CASSQTSGAYNEQFF.

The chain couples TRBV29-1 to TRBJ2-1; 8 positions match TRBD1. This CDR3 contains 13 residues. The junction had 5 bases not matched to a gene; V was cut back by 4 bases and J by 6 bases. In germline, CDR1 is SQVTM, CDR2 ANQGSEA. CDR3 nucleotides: TGCAGCGTTGGCCGGACAGGGCCCAATGAGCAGTTCTTC. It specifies CSVGRTGPNEQFF.